Listed below are T cell receptor beta chains from one sample, sequenced in a study of blood T cell repertoires in COVID-19. The method was immunoSEQ multiplex PCR; TCRdb's version includes in-frame clones alone and lacks a portion of them. This sample carries about 230,000 clones, 65% to 85% of them seen once, and the ten largest clones take 27%. Sequenced material: peripheral blood. Receptor source: a man between 40 and 49 years old with acute or convalescent COVID-19. Each CDR3 is given with its conserved first and last residue. The order of the fields is J gene, clone size, V gene, D gene, CDR3 protein, CDR3 DNA. The D gene is left open where the match is weak. Size tells how often a clone was seen (once, few, many) or the class of an expanded clone, and some rows leave it out.

TRBJ2-7,NA,TRBV6-5,NA,CASSYLAVEQYF,TGTGCCAGCAGTTACTTAGCGGTAGAGCAGTACTTC
TRBJ1-2,NA,TRBV11-2,NA,CASSPSPNYGYTF,TGTGCCAGCAGCCCCAGTCCAAACTATGGCTACACCTTC
TRBJ2-1,once,TRBV28,TRBD1,CASRIQGAPYNEQFF,TGTGCCAGCAGGATACAGGGGGCACCCTACAATGAGCAGTTCTTC
TRBJ1-4,NA,TRBV7-8,TRBD1,CASSRVQGRANEKLFF,TGTGCCAGCAGCCGAGTACAGGGGAGAGCTAATGAAAAACTGTTTTTT
TRBJ2-2,NA,TRBV5-6,TRBD2,CASSGTGTSGENTGELFF,TGTGCCAGCAGCGGGACCGGGACTAGCGGAGAAAACACCGGGGAGCTGTTTTTT
TRBJ1-6,NA,TRBV19,TRBD1,CAPDRVESPLHF,TGTGCCCCGGACAGGGTTGAATCACCCCTCCACTTT
TRBJ2-1,NA,TRBV18,TRBD2,CASSPGLADNEQFF,TGTGCCAGCTCACCGGGACTAGCGGACAATGAGCAGTTCTTC
TRBJ1-1,NA,TRBV25-1,NA,CASSDGGRVEAEAFF,TGTGCCAGCAGCGACGGGGGGCGAGTTGAGGCTGAAGCTTTCTTT
TRBJ2-2,NA,TRBV6-5,NA,CASSYGSTGELFF,TGTGCCAGCAGTTACGGGAGCACCGGGGAGCTGTTTTTT
TRBJ1-1,NA,TRBV10-3,TRBD1,CAISARTGVGNTEAFF,TGTGCCATCAGTGCGAGGACAGGGGTGGGGAACACTGAAGCTTTCTTT
TRBJ2-3,NA,TRBV29-1,NA,CSVEDQGSRDADTQYF,TGCAGCGTTGAAGATCAGGGATCGCGGGATGCAGATACGCAGTATTTT
TRBJ1-5,NA,TRBV19,NA,CASSIISDKANQPQHF,TGTGCCAGTAGTATAATTTCGGACAAGGCCAATCAGCCCCAGCATTTT
TRBJ2-1,NA,TRBV4-2,TRBD2,CASSESSGNLYNEQFF,TGTGCCAGCAGCGAAAGTAGCGGGAACCTCTACAATGAGCAGTTCTTC
TRBJ1-1,NA,TRBV3-1/TRBV3-2,NA,CASSRDGTGGTEAFF,TGTGCCAGCAGCCGAGACGGGACCGGGGGCACTGAAGCTTTCTTT
TRBJ2-7,NA,TRBV27,NA,CASSFSGLARGGDEQYF,TGTGCCAGCAGTTTTTCAGGGTTGGCAAGGGGAGGAGACGAGCAGTACTTC
TRBJ2-7,NA,TRBV4-3,TRBD1,CASSQAGQGAKYF,TGCGCCAGCAGCCAAGCGGGACAGGGGGCAAAGTACTTC
TRBJ2-5,NA,TRBV2,NA,CASSAGQETQYF,TGTGCCAGCAGTGCCGGGCAAGAGACCCAGTACTTC
TRBJ1-1,NA,TRBV5-1,NA,CASSQESTGNTEAFF,TGCGCCAGCAGCCAGGAATCTACAGGGAACACTGAAGCTTTCTTT
TRBJ2-6,NA,TRBV27,TRBD2,CASSQRLAGSGANVLTF,TGTGCCAGCAGTCAAAGACTAGCGGGGTCTGGGGCCAACGTCCTGACTTTC
TRBJ2-5,NA,TRBV18,TRBD2,CASSPNGLGGETQYF,TGTGCCAGCTCACCAAACGGACTAGGTGGAGAGACCCAGTACTTC